Only one count was recorded for the clone carrying this T cell receptor (beta chain). The record originates from a study of blood T cell repertoires in COVID-19. Study background: The origin of the acute and convalescent COVID-19 samples was the United States, Italy and Spain. T cells, B-cell-depleted T cells, or PBMCs provided the cDNA or gDNA that served as material.

The table came from immunoSEQ multiplex PCR; TCRdb's copy has only in-frame clones and leaves some out. This table holds roughly 500,000 clones, more than 85% found once. CDR3 length equals 14 residues. With 3 bases removed from V and 9 bases from J, the gap between germline ends came to 15 bases. Germline V gene lookup returns CDR1 MGHDK and CDR2 SYGVNS. Sequences were obtained from PBMCs or T cells enriched from blood (not recorded which). The sequence was obtained from an older woman who had recovered from COVID-19. This chain joins TRBV25-1 and TRBJ1-5, with D possibly being TRBD1 (5 bases). The CDR3 DNA reads TGTGCCAGCAGTGATAGCGGGGGTATGGGGCCCCAGCATTTT. Translating gives CASSDSGGMGPQHF.